A selection of T cell receptor beta chains follows, all from one sample in a study of cytomegalovirus exposure and HLA in healthy donors. TCRdb's table, derived via immunoSEQ multiplex PCR, lists solely in-frame clones and lacks some. The sample has about 150,000 clones, approximately 77% seen once. The source material was PBMCs. These receptors were obtained from a man aged 18 to 29 in good health and CMV-seronegative. Both conserved end residues are part of each CDR3.

V	CDR3
TRBV6-4	CASRGRSLLGGQFF
TRBV6-1	CASPRTSGSNNEQYF
TRBV6-5	CASSGSLAGGETQYF
TRBV2	CASSPGTGDQPQHF
TRBV11-3	CASSPGTSGTGELFF
TRBV5-1	CASSLYPVGRSAGTDTQYF
TRBV2	CASTWTGTSVHNEQFF
TRBV7-2	CASRGSYEQYF
TRBV28	CASSPSLWRAYEQYF
TRBV6-1	CASTQQGLNNEQFF
TRBV27	CASSPNLARGANVLTF
TRBV4-3	CASSQTRQGLMRTDTQYF
TRBV4-3	CASSQDLLAENIQYF
TRBV7-2	CASSRQDTGRSPPYEQYF
TRBV27	CASSLSQGAGGYTF
TRBV27	CASSLRGPTYEQYF
TRBV15	CATSRDRGGETQYF
TRBV5-6	CASSLGQARLDF
TRBV19	CASSEDRGGYQPQHF
TRBV7-2	CASSLVVAQVQYF
TRBV2	CASSEAGGYQPQHF
TRBV4-3	CASSQDRVRTQYF
TRBV14	CASSGRDRGTDTQYF
TRBV10-3	CAISERGSGYEQYF
TRBV9	CASSGSGSGADTQYF
TRBV10-3	CAIRTGTGEYEQYF
TRBV27	CASSSLINRQDANNEKLFF
TRBV5-6	CASSPLWGQGSFGYTF
TRBV2	CASSELASGKETQYF
TRBV5-1	CASSLASGSQIYEQYF
TRBV4-1	CASSQLASGTLGEQYF
TRBV27	CASSGNRDDQPQHF
TRBV27	CASLSLTEYNEQFF
TRBV10-3	CAISESTDSGSLDEQYF
TRBV7-2	CASSPRLAADNEQFF
TRBV2	CASSYQTGAGELFF
TRBV4-1	CASSQDSRTIGRTSGRAGELFF
TRBV7-2	CASSFRPDRDNEQFF
TRBV25-1	CASTRGANEKLFF
TRBV5-1	CASSLGGLAGRLAADTQYF
TRBV27	CASSLQGGSEETQYF
TRBV4-3	CASSRQGGLPYEQYF
TRBV10-1	CASSGSGGTQETQYF
TRBV14	CASSQSNGGTEAFF
TRBV5-4	CASSSEAPGAEQYF
TRBV4-1	CASSLGGEQFF